This T cell receptor (beta chain) originates from a study of blood T cell repertoires in COVID-19. Study as a whole: Collection of acute and convalescent COVID-19 samples took place in the United States, Italy and Spain. Nucleic acid was either cDNA or gDNA, and it came from T cells, B-cell-depleted T cells, or PBMCs.

Authors' methods: Cell counts per sample came from amplifying reference gene primers. Method: immunoSEQ multiplex PCR; TCRdb's copy keeps in-frame clones and lacks some. Clone size and the V and J calls come from that table; the DNA yielded D and trimming. Of fewer than 300,000 clones in the sample, around 89% were seen once. Enrolled during active infection, Seattle patients were then followed longitudinally. This clone has more than one count but fewer than ten. This sequence was found in a woman aged 50 to 60 with COVID-19, enrolled during active disease. What was sequenced was peripheral blood.

CDR3 in DNA: TGTGCCAGCAGTGAAGGGACAGGGACAGCAACTAATGAAAAACTGTTTTTT. This codes for CASSEGTGTATNEKLFF. The chain uses TRBV6-1 and TRBJ1-4, with 8 bases matching TRBD1. V was pared by 1 base and J by 0 bases, with 4 bases of the junction left unmatched. CDR1 and CDR2 from the germline V gene are MNHNS and SASEGT. CDR3 size: 17 residues.